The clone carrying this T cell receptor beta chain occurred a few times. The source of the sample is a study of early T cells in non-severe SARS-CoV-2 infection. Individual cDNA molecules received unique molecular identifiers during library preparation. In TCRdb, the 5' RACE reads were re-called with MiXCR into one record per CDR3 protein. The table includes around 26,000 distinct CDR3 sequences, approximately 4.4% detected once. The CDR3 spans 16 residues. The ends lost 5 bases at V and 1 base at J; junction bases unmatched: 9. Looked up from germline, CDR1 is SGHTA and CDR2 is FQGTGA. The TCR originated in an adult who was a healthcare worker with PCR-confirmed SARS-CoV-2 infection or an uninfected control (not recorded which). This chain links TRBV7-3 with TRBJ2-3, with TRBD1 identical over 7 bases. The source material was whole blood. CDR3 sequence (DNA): TGTGCCAGCAGCGTACAGGGGACCCCTGGCACAGATACGCAGTATTTT. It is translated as CASSVQGTPGTDTQYF.